The 17 T cell receptor beta chains below were found in one sample sequenced in a study of cytomegalovirus exposure and HLA in healthy donors. The PCR made use of 60 Vbeta and 13 Jbeta primers. TCRdb's copy holds only in-frame clones and misses some; the assay was immunoSEQ multiplex PCR. In the table there are approximately 74,000 clones, 78% of which are singletons. The sequenced sample consisted of PBMCs. Receptor source: a man aged 40-49 years in good health and CMV-seronegative.

This clone has at least ten counts. The CDR3 here is CASSDPRQGGEKLFF. In nucleotides, the CDR3 is TGTGCCAGCAGTGACCCGCGACAGGGGGGCGAAAAACTGTTTTTT. The V gene is TRBV6-4, the J gene TRBJ1-4; 9 bases agree with TRBD1. J was trimmed by 8 bases and V by 2 bases; bases with no gene match: 6. The germline V gene encodes CDR1 MRHNA and CDR2 SNTAGT. The CDR3 has 15 residues.

There are a few counts of this clone. This sequence joins TRBV6-6 and TRBJ1-3; no clear D. The germline gives CDR1 MNHNY, CDR2 SVGAGI (reference sequence). The CDR3 sequence is 11 residues long. Trimming stripped 2 bases from V and 8 bases from J, with 4 bases between. The CDR3: CASSYQDTIYF. The CDR3 DNA reads as TGTGCCAGCAGTTACCAGGACACCATATATTTT.

V gene TRBV15 combines with J gene TRBJ1-3, with D hard to call. The CDR3 contains 16 residues. Per germline, CDR1 LNHNV and CDR2 YYDKDF (reference sequence). Trimming shortened V by 1 base and J by 0 bases, and 10 bases separated the two germline ends. Here the CDR3 DNA reads TGTGCCACCAGCAGAGGTCATACAAACTCTGGAAACACCATATATTTT. As protein: CATSRGHTNSGNTIYF.

This rearrangement joins TRBV4-1 to TRBJ2-7; 15 bases agree with TRBD2. From germline, CDR1 is MGHRA and CDR2 YSYEKL. This CDR3 comprises 18 residues. The junction had 8 bases not matched to a gene; V was cut back by 3 bases and J by 2 bases. The DNA of the CDR3 is TGCGCCAGCAGCCACCTTCTCGGGACTAGCGGGAGGCCCTACGAGCAGTACTTC. Amino acid sequence: CASSHLLGTSGRPYEQYF.

V is TRBV29-1 and J is TRBJ2-2; 10 positions agree with TRBD2. CDR3 size: 17 residues. The ends lost 6 bases at V and 2 bases at J; junction bases unmatched: 12. Germline V lookup: CDR1 SQVTM, CDR2 ANQGSEA. The CDR3 sequence is CSVGGLAGVGNTGELFF. The CDR3, as DNA: TGCAGCGTGGGCGGCCTAGCGGGAGTCGGAAACACCGGGGAGCTGTTTTTT.

The chain joins TRBV7-9 to TRBJ2-1; D unresolved. The CDR3 spans 15 residues. CDR1 SEHNR and CDR2 FQNEAQ come from the germline V gene (reference sequence). Trimming removed 8 bases at V and 1 base at J, with 15 bases between. Written as DNA, the CDR3 is TGTGCCAGCCTACACATCGGGTCTTCCTACAATGAGCAGTTCTTC. Encoded protein: CASLHIGSSYNEQFF.

The DNA for the CDR3 is TGTGCCAGCTCACCGTCCGGGATCGTGGGAACTGAAGCTTTCTTT. Protein: CASSPSGIVGTEAFF. This sequence joins TRBV18 and TRBJ1-1; no reliable D call. Germline CDR1 reads KGHSH; CDR2 reads LQKENI. The CDR3 length is 15 residues. V was trimmed by 3 bases and J by 5 bases, leaving 16 bases between them.

This chain connects TRBV2 to TRBJ2-3; 13 bases are a match to TRBD2. This CDR3 is 15 amino acids long. Trimming removed 2 bases from V and 9 bases from J; junction bases left unmatched: 5. In germline, CDR1 is SNHLY, CDR2 FYNNEI. The CDR3 region is CASSELTSGGGTQYF. The CDR3 DNA follows: TGTGCCAGCAGTGAACTAACTAGCGGGGGGGGGACGCAGTATTTT. Full variable domain (outside the CDR3, taken from reference TRBV2 and TRBJ2-3): EPEVTQTPSHQVTQMGQEVILRCVPISNHLYFYWYRQILGQKVEFLVSFYNNEISEKSEIFDDQFSVERPDGSNFTLKIRSTKLEDSAMYFCASSELTSGGGTQYFGPGTRLTVL.

The V gene is TRBV7-2, the J gene TRBJ2-7; a possible D gene is TRBD2 (6 bases). Trimming left V 2 bases short and J 4 bases short, with 12 bases between. Per germline, CDR1 SGHTA and CDR2 FQGNSA. The CDR3 loop spans 14 amino acids. CDR3 region: CASSLSGGAYEQYF. CDR3 sequence (DNA): TGTGCCAGCAGCTTATCCGGGGGTGCGTACGAGCAGTACTTC.

A note on this clone: In the same sample, other DNA sequences code for this CDR3. V gene TRBV10-1 combines with J gene TRBJ1-1; 7 bases match TRBD1. J gave up 9 bases and V 2 bases, and 9 bases lay outside the gene matches. Germline values: CDR1 WNHNN, CDR2 SYGVQD (reference sequence). The CDR3 contains 14 residues. The CDR3 nucleotides are TGCGCCAGCAGTGAGACAGGGGCGGGGGGCAAAGCTTTCTTT. Protein product: CASSETGAGGKAFF.

CDR3 DNA sequence: TGTGCCAGCAGCGTAACCAGCGGGGCCATCTACAATGAGCAGTTCTTC. Translated: CASSVTSGAIYNEQFF. The chain recombines TRBV9 with TRBJ2-1; 7 bases match TRBD2. The CDR3 is made up of 16 amino acids. J gave up 3 bases and V 1 base, and 7 bases lay outside the gene matches. CDR1 is SGDLS, CDR2 YYNGEE, per germline.

The chain has TRBV28 and TRBJ2-3; perhaps TRBD1 as D (5 bases). In germline, CDR1 is MDHEN, CDR2 SYDVKM. The CDR3 loop spans 14 amino acids. The V gene lost 4 bases and the J gene lost 2 bases, with 10 bases spanning the gap. DNA for the CDR3: TGTGCCAGCAGTTCCTTGACAGACACAGATACGCAGTATTTT. Translation gives CASSSLTDTDTQYF.

The chain links TRBV19 to TRBJ1-1, with 8 positions matching TRBD1. Trimming at V came to 5 bases and at J to 1 base, leaving 3 bases not matched to a gene. CDR1 is LNHDA, CDR2 SQIVND, per germline (reference sequence). This CDR3 spans 14 amino acids. This chain's CDR3 is CASSPRGRNTEAFF. CDR3 DNA sequence: TGTGCCAGTAGTCCCAGGGGGCGGAACACTGAAGCTTTCTTT.

The chain is built from TRBV5-6 and TRBJ1-5; the D gene is possibly TRBD1 (6 bases). Germline CDR1 and CDR2: SGHDT and YYEEEE. There are 18 residues in the CDR3. V was cut by 1 base and J by 7 bases, with 24 bases left in between. The CDR3 DNA reads TGTGCCAGCAGCTTGAGCGTATGGGCGGGGGCCGGTGGGCAGCCCCAGCATTTT. Protein sequence: CASSLSVWAGAGGQPQHF.

The chain carries TRBV6-5 and TRBJ2-7, with a tentative D call TRBD1 (5 bases). Germline V gives CDR1 MNHEY, CDR2 SVGAGI. The V end lost 0 bases, the J end lost 4 bases, and 13 bases lay between the germline ends. This CDR3 region has 15 residues. The CDR3 sequence is CASSYSGQVPYEQYF. Written as DNA, the CDR3 is TGTGCCAGCAGTTACTCGGGGCAGGTGCCTTACGAGCAGTACTTC.

The rearrangement links TRBV19 to TRBJ1-6; the D gene is possibly TRBD1 (6 bases). Looked up from germline, CDR1 is LNHDA and CDR2 is SQIVND (reference sequence). There are 14 residues in the CDR3. V was shortened by 1 base and J by 7 bases, with 8 bases between the two germline ends. The CDR3 sequence: CASSIGDNNSPLHF. The CDR3 region has the DNA TGTGCCAGTAGTATAGGGGACAACAATTCACCCCTCCACTTT.

The V and J genes are TRBV6-6 and TRBJ1-6; D is possibly TRBD1 (5 bases). CDR3 length equals 13 residues. Germline V gene sequence: CDR1 MNHNY, CDR2 SVGAGI (reference sequence). V was trimmed by 8 bases and J by 7 bases, leaving 12 bases between them. The CDR3 loop is CASWGELNSPLHF. Here the CDR3 DNA reads TGTGCCAGCTGGGGGGAATTGAATTCACCCCTCCACTTT.